The rows below give T cell receptor beta chains drawn from one sample of a study of cytomegalovirus exposure and HLA in healthy donors. Using immunoSEQ multiplex PCR, the repertoire was profiled, and TCRdb retains in-frame clones only, with some absent. Of roughly 99,000 clones listed, around 73% are singletons. Sequencing was performed on PBMCs. All receptors derive from a man aged 30 to 39 in good health and CMV-seronegative. CDR3s include the opening cysteine and the closing phenylalanine or tryptophan. D genes are given only for firm matches. Expanded clones are given a class, and other clones once, few, many or no size at all.

-,TRBJ2-7,-,TRBV13,13,TGTGCCAGCAGAAGCGGGTCATCCTACGAGCAGTACTTC,CASRSGSSYEQYF
-,TRBJ2-3,-,TRBV6-4,12,TGTGCCAGCAGTGATAACGGGGATACGCAGTATTTT,CASSDNGDTQYF
TRBD1,TRBJ2-1,-,TRBV18,15,TGTGCCAGCTCACCCTCCGGGACAGGAGGCAATGAGCAGTTCTTC,CASSPSGTGGNEQFF
TRBD1,TRBJ1-2,-,TRBV28,18,TGTGCCAGCAGTTTTGCGGGACAGGGGCCCCTCCAGGGCTATGGCTACACCTTC,CASSFAGQGPLQGYGYTF
TRBD2,TRBJ2-1,once,TRBV2,15,TGTGCCAGCAGTTCCGGGACTAGCGGATACAATGAGCAGTTCTTC,CASSSGTSGYNEQFF
TRBD1,TRBJ1-1,few,TRBV5-4,13,TGTGCCAGCAGTATTCAGGGGGGCACTGAAGCTTTCTTT,CASSIQGGTEAFF
TRBD1,TRBJ1-1,few,TRBV30,12,TGTGCCTGGAGCTCAGGGGGCACGGAAGCTTTCTTT,CAWSSGGTEAFF
-,TRBJ2-1,-,TRBV30,15,TGTGCCTGGAGTGTAAAGCGGAGCTCCTACAATGAGCAGTTCTTC,CAWSVKRSSYNEQFF
-,TRBJ2-7,-,TRBV5-5,16,TGTGCCAGCAGCTCAACTCCCAAGGGGGTTTCCTACGAGCAGTACTTC,CASSSTPKGVSYEQYF
TRBD1,TRBJ2-3,-,TRBV28,14,TGTGCCAGCAGGAGGACAGGGAGCACAGATACGCAGTATTTT,CASRRTGSTDTQYF
TRBD1,TRBJ2-1,few,TRBV6-6,13,TGTGCCAGCGATTTGACAGGGTACAATGAGCAGTTCTTC,CASDLTGYNEQFF
-,TRBJ2-7,-,TRBV5-4,15,TGTGCCAGCAGCTTGGACTCACTTCCTACCTACGAGCAGTACTTC,CASSLDSLPTYEQYF
-,TRBJ1-1,-,TRBV7-9,13,TGTGCCAGCAGTCGGGAGGCCCCCACTGAAGCTTTCTTT,CASSREAPTEAFF
TRBD1,TRBJ2-7,-,TRBV9,15,TGTGCCAGCAGCGTAGGTCCCGGACAGGGCTACGAGCAGTACTTC,CASSVGPGQGYEQYF
-,TRBJ1-1,-,TRBV18,12,TGTGCCAGCTCACCTTGGATAAGAGGAGCTTTCTTT,CASSPWIRGAFF
TRBD1,TRBJ2-7,-,TRBV5-6,16,TGTGCCAGCAGCTTACCTCCCGGGACAGGGCATCGCGAGCAGTACTTC,CASSLPPGTGHREQYF
TRBD1,TRBJ2-7,-,TRBV5-5,15,TGTGCCAGCAGCTTGGATGGGACAGGAGGGTACGAGCAGTACTTC,CASSLDGTGGYEQYF
TRBD2,TRBJ2-7,-,TRBV2,16,TGTGCCAGCAGTGAGGAACTAGCGGGAGTTCAGTACGAGCAGTACTTC,CASSEELAGVQYEQYF
-,TRBJ2-7,-,TRBV6-5,13,TGTGCCAGCAGCCTGGGGACTGCCTACGAGCAGTACTTC,CASSLGTAYEQYF
TRBD1,TRBJ2-1,-,TRBV10-3,12,TGTGCCATCAGTGAGACACAGGGGGAGCAGTTCTTC,CAISETQGEQFF
-,TRBJ2-1,-,TRBV4-2,15,TGTGCCAGCAGCCAAGGGACTCAGAACTACAATGAGCAGTTCTTC,CASSQGTQNYNEQFF
-,TRBJ1-1,-,TRBV25-1,15,TGTGCCAGCAGTGAATTAGCAGGGTTCGACACTGAAGCTTTCTTT,CASSELAGFDTEAFF
TRBD2,TRBJ2-3,-,TRBV7-3,16,TGTGCCAGCAGCAGATTAGCGGGGGGGAGCACAGATACGCAGTATTTT,CASSRLAGGSTDTQYF
-,TRBJ2-1,medium-sized,TRBV28,10,TGTGCCAGCAGGGGGGGAGAGCAGTTCTTC,CASRGGEQFF
TRBD1,TRBJ2-1,-,TRBV5-1,12,TGCGCCAGCAGCTTGGGGGACAGGCCGTGGTTCTTC,CASSLGDRPWFF
TRBD1,TRBJ2-1,-,TRBV4-1,15,TGCGCCAGCAGCCAACGGGACAGGACCTACAATGAGCAGTTCTTC,CASSQRDRTYNEQFF
TRBD1,TRBJ1-2,-,TRBV4-2,15,TGTGCCAGCAGCCAAGGGACAGGGGGGAACTATGGCTACACCTTC,CASSQGTGGNYGYTF
TRBD1,TRBJ2-7,-,TRBV5-5,15,TGTGCCAGCAGCTTGACAGGGGAGATTAAGTACGAGCAGTACTTC,CASSLTGEIKYEQYF
TRBD1,TRBJ1-1,few,TRBV7-2,14,TGTGCCAGCAGCTCACAGGGGAGGAACACTGAAGCTTTCTTT,CASSSQGRNTEAFF
-,TRBJ1-1,once,TRBV19,13,TGTGCCAGTAGTATTTCCCGGAACACTGAAGCTTTCTTT,CASSISRNTEAFF
TRBD2,TRBJ2-4,-,TRBV28,18,TGTGCCAGCAGTTTCCTCGGAGCTAGCGGGGGGGCCAAAAACATTCAGTACTTC,CASSFLGASGGAKNIQYF
-,TRBJ2-3,once,TRBV7-3,15,TGTGCCAGCAGCTTAAGGCCGGGACTCACAGATACGCAGTATTTT,CASSLRPGLTDTQYF
TRBD1,TRBJ1-1,once,TRBV18,16,TGTGCCAGCTCACTTCAAGGGGACAGGGGGCTTTCTGAAGCTTTCTTT,CASSLQGDRGLSEAFF
-,TRBJ1-1,-,TRBV19,13,TGTGCCAGTATTGGGAGGTCTATCACTGAAGCTTTCTTT,CASIGRSITEAFF
TRBD1,TRBJ2-5,-,TRBV5-1,13,TGCGCCAGCAGGGAACAGGGGCAAGAGACCCAGTACTTC,CASREQGQETQYF
TRBD1,TRBJ1-2,-,TRBV28,15,TGTGCCAGTGGGAGTTGGGACAGGCCAAACTATGGCTACACCTTC,CASGSWDRPNYGYTF
TRBD1,TRBJ2-7,-,TRBV2,13,TGTGCCAGCTCCAGGGACAGGACCTACGAGCAGTACTTC,CASSRDRTYEQYF
-,TRBJ2-1,-,TRBV6-6,15,TGTGCCAGCAGAAAGGACGACAGCTCCTACAATGAGCAGTTCTTC,CASRKDDSSYNEQFF
-,TRBJ1-1,-,TRBV9,14,TGTGCCAGCAGCGTGGGGGGGAGGGGCACTGAAGCTTTCTTT,CASSVGGRGTEAFF
TRBD1,TRBJ2-5,few,TRBV11-2,15,TGTGCCAGCAGCTTAGAGGGACAGGGGATAACGGCCCAGTACTTC,CASSLEGQGITAQYF
TRBD1,TRBJ1-1,few,TRBV19,15,TGTGCCAGTAGTCTTGAAGGGACAGGTCTTACTGAAGCTTTCTTT,CASSLEGTGLTEAFF
-,TRBJ2-3,-,TRBV5-5,15,TGTGCCAGCAGCTTTTACGGTTCTAGCACAGATACGCAGTATTTT,CASSFYGSSTDTQYF